What follows describes a single T cell receptor (beta chain). Its antigen remains unknown. This sample was included in a study of cytomegalovirus exposure and HLA in healthy donors. This CDR3 spans 15 amino acids. Germline CDR1 is SEHNR and CDR2 is FQNEAQ (reference sequence). V gave up 5 bases and J gave up 1 base; unmatched junction bases: 2. A multiplex PCR was run with 60 Vbeta primers and 13 Jbeta primers. Repertoires were generated with immunoSEQ multiplex PCR, while TCRdb's copy carries only in-frame clones and drops some. The sample contains 150,000 to 200,000 clones, roughly 80% of which appear only once. Study-wide results and caveats: Some V segments, including TRBV6-2 and TRBV6-3, were excluded as indistinguishable.

The chain couples TRBV7-9 to TRBJ2-3, with 11 bases matching TRBD2. Specimen: PBMCs. The sequence was collected from a girl aged 2 to 9 in good health and CMV-seropositive. CDR3 nucleotides: TGTGCCAGCAGCGAGACTAGCGGGGGCACAGATACGCAGTATTTT. Translated: CASSETSGGTDTQYF.